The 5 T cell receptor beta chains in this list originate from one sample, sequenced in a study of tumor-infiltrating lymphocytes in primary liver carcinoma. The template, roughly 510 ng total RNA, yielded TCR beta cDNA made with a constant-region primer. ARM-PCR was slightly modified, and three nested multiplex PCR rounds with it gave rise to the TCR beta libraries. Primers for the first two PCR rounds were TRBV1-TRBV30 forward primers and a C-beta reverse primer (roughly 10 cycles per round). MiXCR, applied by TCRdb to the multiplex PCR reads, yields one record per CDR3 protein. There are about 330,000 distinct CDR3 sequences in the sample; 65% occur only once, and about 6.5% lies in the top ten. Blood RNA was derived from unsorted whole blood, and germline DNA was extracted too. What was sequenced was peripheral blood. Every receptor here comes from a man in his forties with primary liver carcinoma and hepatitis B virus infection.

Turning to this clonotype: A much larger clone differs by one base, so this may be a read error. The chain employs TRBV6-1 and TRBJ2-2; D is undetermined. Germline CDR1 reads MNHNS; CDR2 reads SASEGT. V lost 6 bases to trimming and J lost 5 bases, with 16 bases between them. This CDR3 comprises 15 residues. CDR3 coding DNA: TGTGCCAGCAGCCCCCTATTGGGCTTTACCGGGGAGCTGTTTTTT. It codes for CASSPLLGFTGELFF.

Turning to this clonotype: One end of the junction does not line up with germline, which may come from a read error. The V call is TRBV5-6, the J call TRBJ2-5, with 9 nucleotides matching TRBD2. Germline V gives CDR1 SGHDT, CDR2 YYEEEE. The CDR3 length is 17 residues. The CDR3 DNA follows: TGTCCCAGCAGCTCGACGAACGATATAGCGGGAGAGGAGACCCAGTACTTC. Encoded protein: CPSSSTNDIAGEETQYF.

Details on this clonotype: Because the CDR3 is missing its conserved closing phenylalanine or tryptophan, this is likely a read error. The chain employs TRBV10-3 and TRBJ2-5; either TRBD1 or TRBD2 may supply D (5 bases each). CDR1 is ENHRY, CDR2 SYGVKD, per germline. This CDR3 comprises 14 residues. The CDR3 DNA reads TGTGCCATCACAGCGCCGGGACGCCAAGAGACACAGTACTTA. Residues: CAITAPGRQETQYL.

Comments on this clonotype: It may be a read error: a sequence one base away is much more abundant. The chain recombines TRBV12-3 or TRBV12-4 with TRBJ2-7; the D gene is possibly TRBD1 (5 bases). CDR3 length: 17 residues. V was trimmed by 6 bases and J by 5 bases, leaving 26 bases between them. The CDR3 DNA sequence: TGTGCCAGCAGCCCTCAGTCCTTAGGGTCAGGGCTCGACGAGCAGTACTTC. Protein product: CASSPQSLGSGLDEQYF.

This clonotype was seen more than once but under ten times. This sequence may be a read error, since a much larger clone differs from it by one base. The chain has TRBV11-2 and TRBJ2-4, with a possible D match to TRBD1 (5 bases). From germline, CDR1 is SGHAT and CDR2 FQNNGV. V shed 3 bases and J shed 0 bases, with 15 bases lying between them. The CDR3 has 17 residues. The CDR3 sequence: CASSFGACGLAKNIQYF. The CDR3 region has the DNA TGTGCCAGCAGCTTTGGGGCTTGTGGGTTAGCCAAAAACATTCAGTACTTC. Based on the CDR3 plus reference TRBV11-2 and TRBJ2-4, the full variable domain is EAGVAQSPRYKIIEKRQSVAFWCNPISGHATLYWYQQILGQGPKLLIQFQNNGVVDDSQLPKDRFSAERLKGVDSTLKIQPAKLEDSAVYLCASSFGACGLAKNIQYFGAGTRLSVL.